The present entry profiles one TCR beta chain with its context. The antigen is unknown. CDR1 and CDR2 (germline): SGHRS, YFSETQ. V was trimmed by 2 bases and J by 1 base, leaving 11 bases between them. This CDR3 has 15 residues. Researchers ran the PCR with 60 Vbeta and 13 Jbeta primers. Profiling relied on immunoSEQ multiplex PCR, and the TCRdb table lists in-frame clones only, not all of them. The data contain about 260,000 clones, 84% of them singletons. These data belong to a study of cytomegalovirus exposure and HLA in healthy donors. Broader study findings: Common viral pathogens seemed to be connected with several of the most significant clusters, according to a later analysis. An analysis was carried out later, and it reportedly showed fewer N-insertions in an Asian-associated ancestry cluster than the roughly 670-donor mean. Analyzed later, association rates of TCRs varied across HLA loci, with DRB1 most and HLA-C fewest.

The receptor was isolated from a woman in her 40s in good health and CMV-seropositive. The chain joins TRBV5-1 to TRBJ2-3, with D possibly being TRBD2 (6 bases). Sequenced material: PBMCs. The CDR3 protein is CASSFGGTRTDTQYF. The CDR3 DNA reads as TGCGCCAGCAGCTTCGGGGGTACACGCACAGATACGCAGTATTTT.